This TCR beta chain came from a study of blood T cell repertoires in COVID-19. Whole-study context: Sources were T cells, B-cell-depleted T cells, or PBMCs; the material itself was cDNA or gDNA.

Method: immunoSEQ multiplex PCR; TCRdb's copy keeps in-frame clones and lacks some. The table has some 200,000 clones, about 95% seen once. CDR1 and CDR2 from the germline V gene are SNHLY and FYNNEI. This CDR3 region has 12 residues. V lost 4 bases and J 7 bases, leaving 10 bases between the germline ends. This clone occurred once. The sample was peripheral blood. The chain uses TRBV2 and TRBJ1-2; D perhaps matches TRBD1 (5 bases). The clonotype originates from a man aged 30 to 45 with COVID-19, enrolled during active disease. The CDR3 spells CASSGGDVGYTF. CDR3 coding DNA: TGTGCCAGCAGTGGGGGGGATGTTGGCTACACCTTC.